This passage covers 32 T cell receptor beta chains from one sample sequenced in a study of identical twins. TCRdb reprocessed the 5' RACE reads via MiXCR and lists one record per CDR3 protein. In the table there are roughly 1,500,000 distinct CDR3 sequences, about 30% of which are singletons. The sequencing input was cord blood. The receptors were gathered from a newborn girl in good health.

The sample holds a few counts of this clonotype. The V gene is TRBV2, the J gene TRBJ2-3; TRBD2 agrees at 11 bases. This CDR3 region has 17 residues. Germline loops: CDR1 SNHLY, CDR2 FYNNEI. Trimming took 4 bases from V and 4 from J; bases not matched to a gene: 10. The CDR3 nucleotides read TGTGCCAGCAGTGTACTAACTAGCGGGGGAATCCCAGATACGCAGTATTTT. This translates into CASSVLTSGGIPDTQYF.

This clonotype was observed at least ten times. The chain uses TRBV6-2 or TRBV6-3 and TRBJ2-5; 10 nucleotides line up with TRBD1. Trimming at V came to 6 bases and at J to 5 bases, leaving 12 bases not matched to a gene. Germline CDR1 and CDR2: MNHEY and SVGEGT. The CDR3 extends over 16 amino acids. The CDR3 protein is CASSLTSGQGKETQYF. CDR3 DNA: TGTGCCAGCAGCTTAACCTCGGGACAGGGGAAGGAGACCCAGTACTTC.

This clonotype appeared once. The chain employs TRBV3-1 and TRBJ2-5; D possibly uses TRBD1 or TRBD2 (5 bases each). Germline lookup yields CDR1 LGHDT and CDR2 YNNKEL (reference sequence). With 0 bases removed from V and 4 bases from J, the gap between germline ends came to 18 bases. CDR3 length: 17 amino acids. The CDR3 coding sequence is TGTGCCAGCAGCCAAGATAAGGGGACCTTGATCCCAGAGACCCAGTACTTC. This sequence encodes CASSQDKGTLIPETQYF.

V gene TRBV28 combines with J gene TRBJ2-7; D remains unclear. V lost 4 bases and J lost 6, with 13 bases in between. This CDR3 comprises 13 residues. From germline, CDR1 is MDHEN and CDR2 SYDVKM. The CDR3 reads CASSSAWVSEQYF. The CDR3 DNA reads TGTGCCAGCAGTTCTGCTTGGGTCAGCGAGCAGTACTTC. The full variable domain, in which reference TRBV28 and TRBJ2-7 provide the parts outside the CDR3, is DVKVTQSSRYLVKRTGEKVFLECVQDMDHENMFWYRQDPGLGLRLIYFSYDVKMKEKGDIPEGYSVSREKKERFSLILESASTNQTSMYLCASSSAWVSEQYFGPGTRLTVT.

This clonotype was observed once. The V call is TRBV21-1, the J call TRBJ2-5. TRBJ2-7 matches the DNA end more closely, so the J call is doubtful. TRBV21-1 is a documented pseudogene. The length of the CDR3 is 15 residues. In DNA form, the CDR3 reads TGTGCCAGCAGCGAAGGAATCCAGAGTCGATACGAGCAGTACTTC. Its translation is CASSEGIQSRYEQYF.

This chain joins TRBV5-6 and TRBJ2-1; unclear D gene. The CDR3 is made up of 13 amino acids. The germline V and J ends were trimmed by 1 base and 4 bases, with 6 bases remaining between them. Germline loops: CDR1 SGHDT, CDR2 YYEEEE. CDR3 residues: CASSLTFYNEQFF. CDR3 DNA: TGTGCCAGCAGCTTGACCTTTTACAATGAGCAGTTCTTC.

This CDR3 is CASSLGLTLYNEQFF. Here the CDR3 DNA reads TGTGCCAGCAGTTTGGGACTAACCCTCTACAATGAGCAGTTCTTC. The chain combines TRBV27 with TRBJ2-1; 7 nucleotides agree with TRBD2. The CDR3 extends over 15 amino acids. The germline CDR1 and CDR2 sequences are MNHEY and SMNVEV (reference sequence). V shed 3 bases and J 3 bases; nucleotides not matched to a gene: 5.

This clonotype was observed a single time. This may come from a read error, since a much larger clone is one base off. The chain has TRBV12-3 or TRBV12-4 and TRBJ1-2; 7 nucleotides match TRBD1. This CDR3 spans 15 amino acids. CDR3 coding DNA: TGTGCCGGCAGTTCCTCTTCGACAGGGAACTATGGCTACACCTTC. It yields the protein CAGSSSSTGNYGYTF.

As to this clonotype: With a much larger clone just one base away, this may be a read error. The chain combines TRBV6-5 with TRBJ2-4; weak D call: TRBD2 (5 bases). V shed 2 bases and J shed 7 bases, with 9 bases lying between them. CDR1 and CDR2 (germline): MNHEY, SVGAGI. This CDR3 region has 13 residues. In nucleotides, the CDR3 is TGTGCCAGCAGTTACGCTAGCAGTAACATTCAGTACTTC. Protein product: CASSYASSNIQYF.

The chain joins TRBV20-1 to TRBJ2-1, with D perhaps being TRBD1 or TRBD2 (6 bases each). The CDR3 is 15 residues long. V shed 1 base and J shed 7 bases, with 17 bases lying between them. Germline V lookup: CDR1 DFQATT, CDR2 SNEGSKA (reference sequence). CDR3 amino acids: CSARGVGGPINEQFF. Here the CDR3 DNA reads TGCAGTGCTAGAGGTGTCGGGGGCCCAATTAATGAGCAGTTCTTC.

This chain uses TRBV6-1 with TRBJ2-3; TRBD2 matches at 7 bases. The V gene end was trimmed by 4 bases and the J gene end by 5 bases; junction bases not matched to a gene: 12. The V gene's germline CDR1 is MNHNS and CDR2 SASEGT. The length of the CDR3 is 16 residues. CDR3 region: CASSGSSELAGDTQYF. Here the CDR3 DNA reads TGTGCCAGCAGTGGGTCGTCGGAATTAGCGGGAGATACGCAGTATTTT.

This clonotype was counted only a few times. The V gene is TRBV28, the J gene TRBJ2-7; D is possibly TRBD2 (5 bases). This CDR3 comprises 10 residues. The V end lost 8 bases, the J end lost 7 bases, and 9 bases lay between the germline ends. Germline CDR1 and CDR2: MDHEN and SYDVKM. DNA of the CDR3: TGTGCCAGCGGGAGATTAGAGCAGTACTTC. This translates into CASGRLEQYF.

The CDR3 loop reads CASTKRIVHSSYEQYF. CDR3 nucleotide sequence: TGTGCCAGCACAAAACGTATAGTCCATAGCTCCTACGAGCAGTACTTC. The chain carries TRBV12-3 or TRBV12-4 and TRBJ2-7; D uncertain. The V end was cut by 7 bases, the J end by 0 bases, with 19 bases between. CDR3 length: 16 amino acids.

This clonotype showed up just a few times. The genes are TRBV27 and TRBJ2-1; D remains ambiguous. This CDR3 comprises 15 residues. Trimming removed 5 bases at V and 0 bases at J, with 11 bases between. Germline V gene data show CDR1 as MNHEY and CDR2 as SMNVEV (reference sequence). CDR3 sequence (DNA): TGTGCCAGCAGTAAACAGCCCAGCTCCTACAATGAGCAGTTCTTC. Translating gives CASSKQPSSYNEQFF.

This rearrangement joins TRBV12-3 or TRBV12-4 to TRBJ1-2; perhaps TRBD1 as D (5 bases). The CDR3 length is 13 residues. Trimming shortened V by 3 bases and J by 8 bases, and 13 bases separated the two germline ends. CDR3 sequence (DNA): TGTGCCAGCAGTTTTTCCGGGACGTGGGGCTACACCTTC. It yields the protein CASSFSGTWGYTF.

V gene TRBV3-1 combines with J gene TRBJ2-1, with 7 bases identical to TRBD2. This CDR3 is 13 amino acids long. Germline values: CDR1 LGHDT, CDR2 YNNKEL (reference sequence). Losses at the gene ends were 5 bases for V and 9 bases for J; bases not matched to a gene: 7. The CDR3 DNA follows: TGTGCCAGCAGCTTATCGCGGGGGACTGAGCAGTTCTTC. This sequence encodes CASSLSRGTEQFF.

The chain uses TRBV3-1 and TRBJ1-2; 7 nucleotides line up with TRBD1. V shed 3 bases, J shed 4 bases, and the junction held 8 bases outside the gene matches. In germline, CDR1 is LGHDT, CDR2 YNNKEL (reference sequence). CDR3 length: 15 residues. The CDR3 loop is CASSQLPGTAYGYTF. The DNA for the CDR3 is TGTGCCAGCAGCCAGCTACCCGGGACAGCCTATGGCTACACCTTC.

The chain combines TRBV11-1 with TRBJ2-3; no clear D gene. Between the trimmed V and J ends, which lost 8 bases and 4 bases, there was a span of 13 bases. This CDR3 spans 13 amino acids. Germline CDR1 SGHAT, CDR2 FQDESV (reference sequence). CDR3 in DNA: TGTGCCAGCGGGGTGGGCCGGGCAGATACGCAGTATTTT. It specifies CASGVGRADTQYF.

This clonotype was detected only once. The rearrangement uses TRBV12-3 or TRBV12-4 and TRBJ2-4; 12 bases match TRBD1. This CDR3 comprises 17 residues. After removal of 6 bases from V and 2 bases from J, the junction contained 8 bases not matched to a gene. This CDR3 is CASSLQGQGASKNIQYF. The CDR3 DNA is TGTGCCAGCAGCCTACAGGGACAGGGGGCATCCAAAAACATTCAGTACTTC.

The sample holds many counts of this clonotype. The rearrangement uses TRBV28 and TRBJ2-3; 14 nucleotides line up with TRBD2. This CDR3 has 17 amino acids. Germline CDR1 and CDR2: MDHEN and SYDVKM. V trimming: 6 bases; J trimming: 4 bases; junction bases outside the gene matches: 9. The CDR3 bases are TGTGCCAGCAGCCACACTCCGGGACTAGCGGGAGCAGATACGCAGTATTTT. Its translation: CASSHTPGLAGADTQYF. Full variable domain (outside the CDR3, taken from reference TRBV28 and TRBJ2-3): DVKVTQSSRYLVKRTGEKVFLECVQDMDHENMFWYRQDPGLGLRLIYFSYDVKMKEKGDIPEGYSVSREKKERFSLILESASTNQTSMYLCASSHTPGLAGADTQYFGPGTRLTVL.

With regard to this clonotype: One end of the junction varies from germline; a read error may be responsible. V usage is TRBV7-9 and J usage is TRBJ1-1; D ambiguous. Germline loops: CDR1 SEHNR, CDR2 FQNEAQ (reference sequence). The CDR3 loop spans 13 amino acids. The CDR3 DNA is TGTGCCAACAGCTTAGATTCGGTGACTGAAGCTTTCTTT. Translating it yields CANSLDSVTEAFF.

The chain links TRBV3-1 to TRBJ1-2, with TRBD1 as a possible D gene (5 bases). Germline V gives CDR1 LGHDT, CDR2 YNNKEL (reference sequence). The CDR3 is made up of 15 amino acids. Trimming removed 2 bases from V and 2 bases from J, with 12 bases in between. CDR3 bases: TGTGCCAGCAGCCAATCCGACAGCCTCAACTATGGCTACACCTTC. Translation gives CASSQSDSLNYGYTF.

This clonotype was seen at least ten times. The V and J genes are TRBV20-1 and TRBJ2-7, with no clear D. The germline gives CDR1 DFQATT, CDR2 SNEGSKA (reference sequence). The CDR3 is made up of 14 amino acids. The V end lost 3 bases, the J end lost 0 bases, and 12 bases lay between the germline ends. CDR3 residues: CSASVVGGSYEQYF. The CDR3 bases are TGCAGTGCTAGTGTCGTTGGCGGCTCCTACGAGCAGTACTTC.

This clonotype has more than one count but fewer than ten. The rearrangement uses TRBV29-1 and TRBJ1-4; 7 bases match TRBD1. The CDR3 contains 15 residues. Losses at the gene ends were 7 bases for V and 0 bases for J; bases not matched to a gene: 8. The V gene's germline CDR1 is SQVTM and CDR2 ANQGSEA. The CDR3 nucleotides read TGCAGCGCTCGGACAGGTGTTGCAACTAATGAAAAACTGTTTTTT. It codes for CSARTGVATNEKLFF.

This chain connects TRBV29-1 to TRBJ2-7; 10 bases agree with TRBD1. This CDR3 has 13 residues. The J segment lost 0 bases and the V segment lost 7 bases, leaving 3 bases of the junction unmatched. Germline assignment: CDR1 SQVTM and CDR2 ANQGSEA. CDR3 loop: CSAGTGVSYEQYF. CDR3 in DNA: TGCAGCGCTGGGACAGGGGTCTCCTACGAGCAGTACTTC.

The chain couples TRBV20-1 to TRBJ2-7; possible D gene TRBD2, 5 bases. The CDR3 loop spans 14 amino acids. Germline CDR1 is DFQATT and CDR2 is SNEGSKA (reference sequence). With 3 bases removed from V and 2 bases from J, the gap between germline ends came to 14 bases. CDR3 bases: TGCAGTGCTAGCGTGGGAACGGGGACCTACGAGCAGTACTTC. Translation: CSASVGTGTYEQYF.

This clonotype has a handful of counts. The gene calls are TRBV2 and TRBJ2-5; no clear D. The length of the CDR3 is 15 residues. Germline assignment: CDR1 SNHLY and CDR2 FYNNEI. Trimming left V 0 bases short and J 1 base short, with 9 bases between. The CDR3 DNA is TGTGCCAGCAGTGAAGCGCAGTCCTTCCAAGAGACCCAGTACTTC. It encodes CASSEAQSFQETQYF. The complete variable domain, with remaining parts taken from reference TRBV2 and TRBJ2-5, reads EPEVTQTPSHQVTQMGQEVILRCVPISNHLYFYWYRQILGQKVEFLVSFYNNEISEKSEIFDDQFSVERPDGSNFTLKIRSTKLEDSAMYFCASSEAQSFQETQYFGPGTRLLVL.

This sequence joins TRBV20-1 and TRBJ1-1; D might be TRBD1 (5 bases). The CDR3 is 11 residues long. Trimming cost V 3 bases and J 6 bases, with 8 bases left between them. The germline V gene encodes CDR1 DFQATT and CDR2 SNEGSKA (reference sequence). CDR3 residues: CSASRGPEAFF. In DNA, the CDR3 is TGCAGTGCTAGTCGGGGACCTGAAGCTTTCTTT.

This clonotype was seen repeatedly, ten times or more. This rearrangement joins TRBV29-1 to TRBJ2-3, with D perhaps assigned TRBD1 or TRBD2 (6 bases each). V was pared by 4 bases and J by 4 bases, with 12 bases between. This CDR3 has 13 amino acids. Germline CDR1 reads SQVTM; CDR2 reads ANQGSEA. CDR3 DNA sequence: TGCAGCGTTGTTCCGGGGGCCTCAGATACGCAGTATTTT. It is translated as CSVVPGASDTQYF.

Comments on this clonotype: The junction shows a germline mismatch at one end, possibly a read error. CDR3 in amino acids: CSAGDPGSGVYNEQYF. The CDR3 DNA reads TGCAGTGCTGGAGATCCGGGTAGTGGGGTCTACAATGAGCAGTACTTC. The rearrangement joins TRBV20-1 to TRBJ2-1; no clear D. The end of the DNA is better explained by TRBJ2-7, so the J call may be wrong. CDR1 and CDR2 (germline): DFQATT, SNEGSKA (reference sequence). This CDR3 is built from 16 residues.

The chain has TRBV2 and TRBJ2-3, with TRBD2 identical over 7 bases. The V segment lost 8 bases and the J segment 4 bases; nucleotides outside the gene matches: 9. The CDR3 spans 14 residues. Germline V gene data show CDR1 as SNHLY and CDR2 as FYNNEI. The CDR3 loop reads CASQGLVGSDTQYF. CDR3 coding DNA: TGTGCCAGCCAAGGACTAGTCGGGTCAGATACGCAGTATTTT.

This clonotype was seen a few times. The DNA of the CDR3 is TGTGCCAGCAGTGAATACGACAGCGGACAATCCAAGTACTTC. It encodes CASSEYDSGQSKYF. The rearrangement uses TRBV25-1 and TRBJ2-4; D may correspond to TRBD1 or TRBD2 (5 bases each). V shed 0 bases and J shed 14 bases, with 17 bases lying between them. CDR3 length equals 14 residues. Germline values: CDR1 MGHDK, CDR2 SYGVNS. The full variable domain, in which reference TRBV25-1 and TRBJ2-4 provide the parts outside the CDR3, is EADIYQTPRYLVIGTGKKITLECSQTMGHDKMYWYQQDPGMELHLIHYSYGVNSTEKGDLSSESTVSRIRTEHFPLTLESARPSHTSQYLCASSEYDSGQSKYFGAGTRLSVL.